Listed below are T cell receptor beta chains from one sample, sequenced in a study of T cells in localized non-small cell lung cancer. Method: immunoSEQ multiplex PCR; TCRdb's copy keeps in-frame clones and lacks some. The table has more than 15,000 clones, around 91% seen once. The specimen was peripheral blood, collected before any cancer treatment. The receptors derive from a female donor over 55 with stage III squamous cell lung carcinoma. Each CDR3 is given with its conserved first and last residue. Fields, in order: D gene, clone size, V gene, J gene, CDR3 protein, CDR3 DNA. A D gene is named only where the DNA matches it firmly. Where a row states a size, it is once, few, many or the class of an expanded clone; other rows omit it.

TRBD2	.	TRBV4-2	TRBJ2-7	CASSPEGTSGTSYEQYF	TGTGCCAGCAGCCCTGAGGGGACTAGCGGGACTTCCTACGAGCAGTACTTC
.	once	TRBV5-4	TRBJ2-7	CASSLVAGNEQYF	TGTGCCAGCAGCTTGGTGGCAGGCAACGAGCAGTACTTC
.	once	TRBV28	TRBJ2-6	CASRYGGTGANVLTF	TGTGCCAGCCGATATGGGGGGACTGGGGCCAACGTCCTGACTTTC
.	.	TRBV5-1	TRBJ1-4	CASSLDTGGDEKLFF	TGCGCCAGCAGCTTGGACACCGGAGGTGATGAAAAACTGTTTTTT
.	.	TRBV18	TRBJ2-5	CASSPNRYQETQYF	TGTGCCAGCTCACCTAACAGGTACCAAGAGACCCAGTACTTC
TRBD2	.	TRBV6-4	TRBJ2-1	CASSDSRGSGRGDEQFF	TGTGCCAGCAGTGACTCGAGGGGAAGCGGGAGGGGCGATGAGCAGTTCTTC
TRBD2	medium-sized	TRBV7-9	TRBJ2-1	CASSLLAGGPGEQFF	TGTGCCAGCAGCTTACTGGCGGGGGGGCCGGGGGAGCAGTTCTTC
.	.	TRBV28	TRBJ2-1	CASSPLGSYNEQFF	TGTGCCAGCAGTCCGCTGGGCTCCTACAATGAGCAGTTCTTC
.	.	TRBV7-9	TRBJ1-2	CASGAQENYGYTF	TGTGCCAGCGGGGCACAGGAGAACTATGGCTACACCTTC
.	once	TRBV4-2	TRBJ1-1	CASSQDRTGLEAFF	TGTGCCAGCAGCCAAGATAGAACGGGACTTGAAGCTTTCTTT
.	.	TRBV7-3	TRBJ2-1	CASGSGGPNEQFF	TGTGCCAGCGGGAGTGGAGGACCTAATGAGCAGTTCTTC
.	.	TRBV7-2	TRBJ1-2	CASSPGTDYGYTF	TGTGCCAGCAGCCCCGGGACGGACTATGGCTACACCTTC
.	.	TRBV19	TRBJ2-2	CASRRQFANTGELFF	TGTGCCAGTAGAAGACAGTTCGCGAACACCGGGGAGCTGTTTTTT
.	.	TRBV5-4	TRBJ2-5	CASSSDVGRETQYF	TGTGCCAGCAGCTCGGACGTGGGCCGGGAGACCCAGTACTTC
TRBD1	.	TRBV19	TRBJ1-2	CASSVQGDYGYTF	TGTGCCAGTAGTGTACAGGGGGACTATGGCTACACCTTC
.	.	TRBV18	TRBJ2-5	CASSPSTALETQYF	TGTGCCAGCTCACCAAGTACGGCCTTGGAGACCCAGTACTTC
TRBD2	.	TRBV2	TRBJ2-1	CASLRLAGGTAFF	TGTGCCAGCCTACGACTAGCGGGAGGAACCGCGTTCTTC
.	.	TRBV19	TRBJ1-1	CASTPGGGNTEAFF	TGTGCCAGTACCCCGGGGGGAGGGAACACTGAAGCTTTCTTT
TRBD1	.	TRBV28	TRBJ2-7	CASSFWTGGEQYF	TGTGCCAGCAGTTTTTGGACAGGGGGCGAGCAGTACTTC
.	.	TRBV7-2	TRBJ2-1	CASSLGARSPLNEQFF	TGTGCCAGCAGCTTGGGGGCCCGGTCCCCATTAAATGAGCAGTTCTTC
.	once	TRBV5-1	TRBJ2-7	CASSLMGEYEQYF	TGCGCCAGCAGCTTGATGGGCGAGTACGAGCAGTACTTC
TRBD2	.	TRBV7-3	TRBJ2-7	CASSSSGGGPYEQYF	TGTGCCAGCAGCAGTTCGGGCGGGGGGCCATACGAGCAGTACTTC
TRBD2	.	TRBV19	TRBJ2-2	CASSAGLAGVTGELFF	TGTGCCAGTAGTGCAGGACTAGCGGGGGTCACCGGGGAGCTGTTTTTT
.	.	TRBV21-1	TRBJ1-1	CASSPFVATQCTEAFF	TGTGCCAGCAGCCCCTTCGTAGCTACACAATGCACTGAAGCTTTCTTT
.	.	TRBV9	TRBJ1-3	CASSVGPREPGNTIYF	TGTGCCAGCAGCGTAGGCCCCAGAGAGCCTGGAAACACCATATATTTT
.	once	TRBV28	TRBJ2-1	CASRLSNEQFF	TGTGCCAGCCGCCTTTCTAATGAGCAGTTCTTC
TRBD1	.	TRBV19	TRBJ1-2	CASSIGTDFHGYTF	TGTGCCAGTAGTATCGGGACAGACTTCCATGGCTACACCTTC
TRBD2	.	TRBV7-3	TRBJ2-3	CASSYVGGITDTQYF	TGTGCCAGCAGCTACGTCGGGGGGATCACAGATACGCAGTATTTT
TRBD2	.	TRBV19	TRBJ2-1	CASSIWTSGGYNEQFF	TGTGCCAGTAGTATTTGGACTAGCGGGGGCTACAATGAGCAGTTCTTC
.	.	TRBV7-9	TRBJ1-1	CASSFVRDSEAFF	TGTGCCAGCAGCTTTGTGAGGGATTCTGAAGCTTTCTTT
.	.	TRBV6-1	TRBJ1-5	CASRTDINSNQPQHF	TGTGCCAGCAGGACGGACATTAATAGCAATCAGCCCCAGCATTTT
.	.	TRBV14	TRBJ2-3	CASSLRDTQYF	TGTGCCAGCAGCCTTAGAGATACGCAGTATTTT